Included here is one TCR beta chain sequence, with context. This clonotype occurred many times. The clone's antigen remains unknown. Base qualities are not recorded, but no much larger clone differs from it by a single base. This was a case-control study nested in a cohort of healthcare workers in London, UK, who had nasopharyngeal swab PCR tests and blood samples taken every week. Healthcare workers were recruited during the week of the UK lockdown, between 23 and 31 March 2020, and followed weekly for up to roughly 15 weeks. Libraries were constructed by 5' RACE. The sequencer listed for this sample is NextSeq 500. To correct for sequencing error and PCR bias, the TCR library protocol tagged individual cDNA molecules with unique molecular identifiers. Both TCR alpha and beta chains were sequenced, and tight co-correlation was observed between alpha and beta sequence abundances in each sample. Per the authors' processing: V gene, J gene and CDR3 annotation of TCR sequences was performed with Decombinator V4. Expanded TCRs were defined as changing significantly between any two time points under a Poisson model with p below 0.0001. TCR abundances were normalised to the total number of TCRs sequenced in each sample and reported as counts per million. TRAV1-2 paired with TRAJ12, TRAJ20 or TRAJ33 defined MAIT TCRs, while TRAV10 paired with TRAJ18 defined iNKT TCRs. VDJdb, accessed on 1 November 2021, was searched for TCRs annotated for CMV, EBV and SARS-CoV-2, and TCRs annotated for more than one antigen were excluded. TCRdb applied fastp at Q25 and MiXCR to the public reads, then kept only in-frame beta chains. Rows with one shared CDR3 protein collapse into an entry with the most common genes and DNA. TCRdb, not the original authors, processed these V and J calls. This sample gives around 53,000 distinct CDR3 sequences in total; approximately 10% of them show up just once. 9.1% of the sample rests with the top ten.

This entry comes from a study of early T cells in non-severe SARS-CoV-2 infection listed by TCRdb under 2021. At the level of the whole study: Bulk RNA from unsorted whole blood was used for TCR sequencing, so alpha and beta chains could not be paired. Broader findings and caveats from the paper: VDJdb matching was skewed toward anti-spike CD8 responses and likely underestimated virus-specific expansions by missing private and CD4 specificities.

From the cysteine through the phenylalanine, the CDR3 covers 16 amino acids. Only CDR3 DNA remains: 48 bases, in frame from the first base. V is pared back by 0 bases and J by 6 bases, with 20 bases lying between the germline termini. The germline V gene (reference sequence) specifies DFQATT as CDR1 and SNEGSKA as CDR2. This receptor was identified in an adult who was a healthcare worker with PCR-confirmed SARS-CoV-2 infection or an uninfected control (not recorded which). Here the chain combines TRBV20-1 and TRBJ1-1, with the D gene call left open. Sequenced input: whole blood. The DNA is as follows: TGCAGTGCTAGAGATGCGTGGGCTCCTGTTTTCGCTGAAGCTTTCTTT. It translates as CSARDAWAPVFAEAFF.